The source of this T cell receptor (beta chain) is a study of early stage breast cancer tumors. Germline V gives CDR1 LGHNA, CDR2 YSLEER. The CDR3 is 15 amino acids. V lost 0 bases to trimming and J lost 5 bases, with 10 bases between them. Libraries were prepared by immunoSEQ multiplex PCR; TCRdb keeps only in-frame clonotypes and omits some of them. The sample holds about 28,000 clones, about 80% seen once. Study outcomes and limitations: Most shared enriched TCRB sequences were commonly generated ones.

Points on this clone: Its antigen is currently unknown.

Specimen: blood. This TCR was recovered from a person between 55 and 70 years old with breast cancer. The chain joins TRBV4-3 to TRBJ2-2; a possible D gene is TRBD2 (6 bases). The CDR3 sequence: CASSQDRLVTGELFF. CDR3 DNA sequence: TGCGCCAGCAGCCAAGATCGACTAGTGACCGGGGAGCTGTTTTTT.